The 2 T cell receptor beta chains below come from one sample, sequenced in a study of OX40 agonist ivuxolimab in advanced cancers. Measured with immunoSEQ multiplex PCR; TCRdb has only the in-frame clones, and not every one. In the table there are about 35,000 clones, around three quarters of which are singletons. Material: CD4+ or CD8+ T cells sorted from blood, obtained in a trial of the OX40 agonist ivuxolimab. The source of these receptors is an adult with an advanced solid tumor such as melanoma, head and neck, liver or kidney cancer.

The rearrangement links TRBV6-6 to TRBJ1-2, with D perhaps matching TRBD1 (5 bases). The CDR3 length is 12 residues. Trimming took 8 bases from V and 4 from J, leaving 11 bases between them. CDR1 is MNHNY, CDR2 SVGAGI, per germline (reference sequence). CDR3 in amino acids: CASLYRPYGYTF. The CDR3 nucleotides are TGTGCCAGCTTGTACAGGCCCTATGGCTACACCTTC.

CDR3: CASSELGSGYTF. As DNA, the CDR3 is TGTGCCAGCAGTGAATTAGGGTCAGGCTACACCTTC. The chain carries TRBV25-1 and TRBJ1-2; D not certain. CDR1 and CDR2 (germline): MGHDK, SYGVNS. The V and J ends lost 1 base and 8 bases respectively, with 8 bases between them. This CDR3 region has 12 residues.